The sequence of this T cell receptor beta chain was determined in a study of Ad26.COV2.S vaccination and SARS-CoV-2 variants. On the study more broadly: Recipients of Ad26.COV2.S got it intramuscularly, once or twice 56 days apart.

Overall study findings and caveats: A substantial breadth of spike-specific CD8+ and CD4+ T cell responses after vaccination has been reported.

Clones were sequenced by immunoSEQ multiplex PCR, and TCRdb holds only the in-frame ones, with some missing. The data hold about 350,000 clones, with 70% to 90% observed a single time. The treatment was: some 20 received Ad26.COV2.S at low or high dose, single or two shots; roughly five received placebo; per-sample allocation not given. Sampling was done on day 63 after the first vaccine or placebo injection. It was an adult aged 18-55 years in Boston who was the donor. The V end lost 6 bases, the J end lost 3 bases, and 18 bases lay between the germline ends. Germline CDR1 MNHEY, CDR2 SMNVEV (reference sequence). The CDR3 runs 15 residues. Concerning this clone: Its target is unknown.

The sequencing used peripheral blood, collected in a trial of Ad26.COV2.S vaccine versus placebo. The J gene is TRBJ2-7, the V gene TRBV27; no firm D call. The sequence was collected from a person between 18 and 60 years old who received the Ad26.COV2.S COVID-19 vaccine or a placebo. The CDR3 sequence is CASSRSPIGNYEQYF. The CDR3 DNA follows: TGTGCCAGCAGCCGAAGCCCAATTGGAAACTACGAGCAGTACTTC.